This TCR beta chain was recorded in a study of blood T cell repertoires in COVID-19. Study at large: There were acute and convalescent COVID-19 samples, and they came from the United States, Italy and Spain.

Repertoires were generated with immunoSEQ multiplex PCR, while TCRdb's copy carries only in-frame clones and drops some. The table records 150,000 to 200,000 clones, about 90% of them present only once. This CDR3 is 16 amino acids long. Germline V gives CDR1 MNHNY, CDR2 SVGAGI (reference sequence). Trimming removed 6 bases from V and 0 bases from J, with 12 bases in between. Study members were between about 18 and 95 years old and lived in roughly 24 US regions. Clinical history as reported by participants underpinned cohort assignment. The clonotype was recovered from a human donor with acute COVID-19. The donor label of this sample is uncertain. Sequencing was performed on PBMCs or T cells enriched from blood (not recorded which). The chain employs TRBV6-6 and TRBJ1-6; no reliable D call. Here the CDR3 DNA reads TGTGCCAGCAGCTCGACAATTTCCTCCTATAATTCACCCCTCCACTTT. Translating gives CASSSTISSYNSPLHF.